This T cell receptor (beta chain) derives from a study of spatial heterogeneity in lung cancer. TCRdb fed the 5' RACE reads into MiXCR, producing one record per CDR3 protein. Here the sample spans 2,200 or so distinct CDR3 sequences, around 2.9% being singletons. General study points: How many expanded intratumoral alpha and beta TCRs were present tracked the tumor mutation count, which was a count of nonsynonymous mutations.

The germline V and J ends were trimmed by 0 bases and 6 bases, with 14 bases remaining between them. Germline V gene lookup returns CDR1 LGHNA and CDR2 YNFKEQ. The CDR3 extends over 16 amino acids. This clonotype was seen many times. No antigen is known for it. Time point in this sample: sample taken at primary tumor resection. The cohort: roughly 72 early-stage, untreated non-small cell lung cancer patients. The rearrangement links TRBV4-2 to TRBJ1-4; D may be TRBD1 (5 bases). This sample comprised lung tumor tissue, obtained at surgery. The sequence was collected from a female donor with early-stage non-small cell lung cancer. DNA of the CDR3: TGTGCCAGCAGCCAAGATCCAGGCAGGGAATATGAAAAACTGTTTTTT. Protein sequence: CASSQDPGREYEKLFF.